Below, 19 T cell receptor beta chains from the same sample are listed, as sequenced in a study of blood T cell repertoires in COVID-19 (dated by TCRdb to 2018 to 2020). Library method: the immunoSEQ multiplex PCR assay. This is the immuneACCESS table as TCRdb keeps it, with only in-frame sequences that have V and J called. A part of the clones is gone; compared with another copy, unresolved V genes explain less than half, and the rest is unexplained. The sample table holds 380,000 or so clones, of which 80% to 90% were seen once. About 1.2% of the sample goes to the ten largest clones. The sequencing input was peripheral blood. These TCRs come from a man between 40 and 49 years old with acute or convalescent COVID-19.

This sequence joins TRBV15 and TRBJ2-7; TRBD1 matches at 8 bases. After removal of 0 bases from V and 0 bases from J, the junction contained 19 bases not matched to a gene. Germline assignment: CDR1 LNHNV and CDR2 YYDKDF (reference sequence). The CDR3 extends over 21 amino acids. This chain's CDR3 is CATSRDRAGTGDKRSSYEQYF. CDR3 nucleotide sequence: TGTGCCACCAGCAGAGATAGGGCCGGGACAGGCGATAAAAGGAGCTCCTACGAGCAGTACTTC. Full variable domain (outside the CDR3, taken from reference TRBV15 and TRBJ2-7): DAMVIQNPRYQVTQFGKPVTLSCSQTLNHNVMYWYQQKSSQAPKLLFHYYDKDFNNEADTPDNFQSRRPNTSFCFLDIRSPGLGDTAMYLCATSRDRAGTGDKRSSYEQYFGPGTRLTVT.

The V and J genes are TRBV9 and TRBJ1-1, with 8 nucleotides matching TRBD1. Looked up from germline, CDR1 is SGDLS and CDR2 is YYNGEE. The CDR3 contains 13 residues. The ends lost 4 bases at V and 6 bases at J; junction bases unmatched: 5. CDR3 DNA sequence: TGTGCCAGCAGCCGGACAGGGCTGTCTGAAGCTTTCTTT. Residues: CASSRTGLSEAFF.

This clone has a single count. This chain uses TRBV27 with TRBJ2-7; TRBD2 aligns across 13 bases. The CDR3 has 13 residues. V lost 8 bases to trimming and J lost 5 bases; unmatched junction nucleotides: 3. CDR1 is MNHEY and CDR2 is SMNVEV in the germline V gene (reference sequence). CDR3 region: CASGLAGEDEQYF. CDR3 nucleotides: TGTGCCAGCGGACTAGCGGGAGAGGACGAGCAGTACTTC.

This sequence joins TRBV3-1 (or the pseudogene TRBV3-2) and TRBJ1-4; a possible D gene is TRBD1 (5 bases). The length of the CDR3 is 14 residues. Trimming stripped 5 bases from V and 8 bases from J, with 15 bases between. Germline assignment: CDR1 LGHDT and CDR2 YNNKEL (reference sequence). CDR3 coding DNA: TGTGCCAGCAGCTTTCGCTCAGGGTTCGAAAAACTGTTTTTT. It encodes CASSFRSGFEKLFF.

The chain couples TRBV7-9 to TRBJ2-1; D is undetermined. The ends were cut back, 2 bases at V and 0 bases at J, with 5 bases in the middle. Germline V gives CDR1 SEHNR, CDR2 FQNEAQ (reference sequence). This CDR3 comprises 14 residues. The CDR3 DNA follows: TGTGCCAGCAGCTTAAGACTCTCCTACAATGAGCAGTTCTTC. Protein sequence: CASSLRLSYNEQFF.

The chain carries TRBV7-2 and TRBJ2-3; TRBD2 might be the D (5 bases). This CDR3 region has 18 residues. The V gene's germline CDR1 is SGHTA and CDR2 FQGNSA. V lost 5 bases and J 4 bases, leaving 25 bases between the germline ends. CDR3 DNA: TGTGCCAGCAGCCGCCTTGCAGCGGCCCCGCTCGCGGCAGATACGCAGTATTTT. It is translated as CASSRLAAAPLAADTQYF.

This sequence joins TRBV10-3 and TRBJ1-2; D might be TRBD1 (5 bases). Germline V CDR1 and CDR2: ENHRY, SYGVKD. There are 18 residues in the CDR3. V dropped 4 bases and J dropped 4 bases, with 25 bases sitting between them. The CDR3 nucleotides are TGTGCCATCAGTGCCTTTGGACACGGGGAGGCGAGTTTCTATGGCTACACCTTC. Its protein product is CAISAFGHGEASFYGYTF.

This clone turned up a few times. The chain recombines TRBV29-1 with TRBJ2-7, with D possibly TRBD2 on 5 matching bases. The CDR3 is made up of 11 amino acids. CDR1 SQVTM and CDR2 ANQGSEA come from the germline V gene. Trimming took 4 bases from V and 6 from J, leaving 10 bases between them. In DNA form, the CDR3 reads TGCAGCGTTGTGCGGGTTGGCGAGCAGTACTTC. This sequence encodes CSVVRVGEQYF.

The genes are TRBV20-1 and TRBJ1-3; D ambiguous. Looked up from germline, CDR1 is DFQATT and CDR2 is SNEGSKA (reference sequence). V dropped 3 bases and J dropped 4 bases, with 16 bases sitting between them. The CDR3 sequence is 15 residues long. As DNA, the CDR3 is TGCAGTGCTAGTTGGGGTCGGAGCGGCGGAAACACCATATATTTT. Translation: CSASWGRSGGNTIYF.

The chain carries TRBV29-1 and TRBJ2-2; D gene uncertain. This CDR3 comprises 12 residues. Deletions cut 7 bases from V and 6 bases from J, with 12 bases between. CDR1 and CDR2 (germline): SQVTM, ANQGSEA. CDR3 DNA sequence: TGCAGCGGCCGGGTCCCGTCCGGGGAGCTGTTTTTT. Translated, it gives CSGRVPSGELFF.

CDR3 sequence reads: CASSIIVTSSYNEQFF. CDR3 DNA: TGTGCCAGTAGTATAATAGTAACGAGCTCCTACAATGAGCAGTTCTTC. This sequence joins TRBV19 and TRBJ2-1; D unresolved. This CDR3 region has 16 residues. Germline V gives CDR1 LNHDA, CDR2 SQIVND (reference sequence). V shed 2 bases and J shed 0 bases, with 11 bases lying between them. Looking up the rest from reference TRBV19 and TRBJ2-1 gives the full variable domain: DGGITQSPKYLFRKEGQNVTLSCEQNLNHDAMYWYRQDPGQGLRLIYYSQIVNDFQKGDIAEGYSVSREKKESFPLTVTSAQKNPTAFYLCASSIIVTSSYNEQFFGPGTRLTVL.

The rearrangement uses TRBV9 and TRBJ2-3; 9 bases match TRBD2. Germline loops: CDR1 SGDLS, CDR2 YYNGEE. CDR3 length equals 16 residues. The J segment lost 6 bases and the V segment lost 0 bases, leaving 8 bases of the junction unmatched. The CDR3 loop is CASSVGNSGSLDTQYF. For the CDR3, the DNA is TGTGCCAGCAGCGTAGGTAATAGCGGGAGTTTGGATACGCAGTATTTT.

The CDR3, as DNA: TGCGCCAGCAGCTTGGCGGTAAATTCACCCCTCCACTTT. This sequence encodes CASSLAVNSPLHF. The V and J genes are TRBV5-1 and TRBJ1-6; D is unclear. The CDR3 sequence is 13 residues long. The germline V gene encodes CDR1 SGHRS and CDR2 YFSETQ. V was cut by 0 bases and J by 7 bases, with 5 bases left in between.

The chain has TRBV9 and TRBJ1-1, with D unclear. V dropped 3 bases and J dropped 5 bases, with 11 bases sitting between them. The CDR3 has 13 amino acids. In germline, CDR1 is SGDLS, CDR2 YYNGEE. CDR3 in DNA: TGTGCCAGCAGCGACGGTCGCGCGACTGAAGCTTTCTTT. Amino acids: CASSDGRATEAFF. Full variable domain (missing parts from reference TRBV9 and TRBJ1-1): DSGVTQTPKHLITATGQRVTLRCSPRSGDLSVYWYQQSLDQGLQFLIQYYNGEERAKGNILERFSAQQFPDLHSELNLSSLELGDSALYFCASSDGRATEAFFGQGTRLTVV.

The gene calls are TRBV7-2 and TRBJ2-1, with 9 bases that match TRBD2. The V and J ends lost 3 bases and 4 bases, in that order; junction bases with no gene match: 4. CDR3 length: 15 residues. Germline V lookup: CDR1 SGHTA, CDR2 FQGNSA. CDR3 DNA sequence: TGTGCCAGCAGCTTGGCGGGGGGGCGGTACAATGAGCAGTTCTTC. Translation: CASSLAGGRYNEQFF.

The genes are TRBV10-1 and TRBJ1-1; the match to TRBD1 covers 8 bases. Per germline, CDR1 WNHNN and CDR2 SYGVQD (reference sequence). Trimming at V came to 4 bases and at J to 4 bases, leaving 2 bases not matched to a gene. This CDR3 has 13 residues. The DNA for the CDR3 is TGCGCCAGCAGTGTTACAGGGGGCACTGAAGCTTTCTTT. The encoded protein is CASSVTGGTEAFF.

The rearrangement joins TRBV9 to TRBJ1-5; D gene uncertain. The germline V and J ends were trimmed by 0 bases and 0 bases, with 10 bases remaining between them. CDR1 is SGDLS and CDR2 is YYNGEE in the germline V gene. The CDR3 has 16 residues. The CDR3: CASSVGAEYSNQPQHF. In DNA, the CDR3 is TGTGCCAGCAGCGTAGGAGCCGAATATAGCAATCAGCCCCAGCATTTT.

The V call is TRBV24-1, the J call TRBJ2-1; the match to TRBD1 covers 9 bases. Germline loops: CDR1 KGHDR, CDR2 SFDVKD. This CDR3 has 16 residues. J was trimmed by 10 bases and V by 5 bases; bases with no gene match: 14. CDR3 sequence: CATSGTSGQGFGEQFF. In DNA form, the CDR3 reads TGTGCCACCAGTGGAACCTCGGGACAGGGTTTTGGGGAGCAGTTCTTC.

The genes are TRBV2 and TRBJ1-4; 8 nucleotides align to TRBD1. The CDR3 is 14 amino acids. Trimming took 8 bases from V and 8 from J; bases not matched to a gene: 10. Germline assignment: CDR1 SNHLY and CDR2 FYNNEI. The CDR3: CASGSAGGWEKLFF. The CDR3 nucleotides are TGTGCCAGCGGAAGCGCAGGGGGCTGGGAAAAACTGTTTTTT.